This record looks at one TCR beta chain sequence and its context. The antigen is unknown. These data belong to a study of OX40 agonist ivuxolimab in advanced cancers. As for the study in general: Ivuxolimab, an agonistic anti-OX40 (CD134) antibody, was given to patients. Overall study results and limits: CD8+ T cells averaged more expanded clones than CD4+. Clonal expansion from baseline to week 6 occurred in both CD4+ and CD8+ T cells.

Only in-frame clones appear in the TCRdb table, and some are missing; sequencing was by immunoSEQ multiplex PCR. The table has 130,000 or so clones, just over 90% seen once. Autoimmune disease history or systemic immunosuppression led to patient exclusion. Trimming shortened V by 3 bases and J by 0 bases, and 12 bases separated the two germline ends. The CDR3 consists of 16 residues. Germline assignment: CDR1 LNHDA and CDR2 SQIVND (reference sequence). This sequence originates from an adult with an advanced solid tumor such as melanoma, head and neck, liver or kidney cancer. The starting material was CD4+ or CD8+ T cells sorted from blood, obtained in a trial of the OX40 agonist ivuxolimab. The rearrangement links TRBV19 to TRBJ1-5; no reliable D call. CDR3 nucleotide sequence: TGTGCCAGTAGTATTGGCGATATCAATAGCAATCAGCCCCAGCATTTT. This codes for CASSIGDINSNQPQHF.